This is a list of T cell receptor beta chains from one sample in a study of T-cell memory formation after mild COVID-19. A single record per CDR3 protein comes from TCRdb applying MiXCR to the 5' RACE reads. The top ten clones hold 10% to 15% of a sample with about 470,000 distinct CDR3 sequences, roughly 18% of them seen once. Sample: PBMCs or a T cell subset sorted from them (not recorded which). These TCRs come from an adult woman who had mild COVID-19 (a few samples of this study predate the infection). Cell type and time point are not known. Both conserved end residues are part of each CDR3. The order of the fields is J gene, V gene, D gene, clone size, CDR3 protein, CDR3 DNA. The D gene is left open where the match is weak. Clone size appears in some rows only: once, few, many, or a class for an expanded clone.

TRBJ2-5 | TRBV24-1 | - | few | CATGTKDRSLQETQYF | TGTGCCACTGGGACTAAGGACAGGTCTTTACAAGAGACCCAGTACTTC
TRBJ2-7 | TRBV4-2 | - | - | CASSQRQSYEQYF | TGTGCCAGCAGCCAAAGACAGTCCTACGAGCAGTACTTC
TRBJ1-3 | TRBV10-2 | - | once | CASSLPADTIYF | TGCGCCAGCAGTCTCCCGGCGGACACCATATATTTT
TRBJ2-7 | TRBV9 | TRBD1 | - | CASSVGGRTGAYEQYF | TGTGCCAGCAGCGTGGGAGGGCGGACAGGGGCCTACGAGCAGTACTTC
TRBJ2-5 | TRBV15 | TRBD2 | - | CATSGKGLAGGETQYF | TGTGCCACCAGCGGGAAGGGACTAGCGGGAGGGGAGACCCAGTACTTC
TRBJ1-1 | TRBV12-3/TRBV12-4 | - | many | CASSSPGGEVNTEAFF | TGTGCCAGCAGTTCCCCGGGGGGCGAGGTGAACACTGAAGCTTTCTTT
TRBJ2-7 | TRBV29-1 | - | - | CSVAAPTEITYEQYF | TGCAGCGTTGCCGCCCCGACAGAGATCACCTACGAGCAGTACTTC
TRBJ2-7 | TRBV19 | TRBD1 | few | CASKGQGNYEQYF | TGTGCCAGTAAGGGACAGGGGAACTACGAGCAGTACTTC
TRBJ2-7 | TRBV29-1 | - | - | CSVGQTYEQYF | TGCAGCGTTGGACAGACCTACGAGCAGTACTTC
TRBJ1-2 | TRBV7-2 | TRBD1 | few | CASSPGQVSYGYTF | TGTGCCAGCAGCCCGGGACAGGTTTCCTATGGCTACACCTTC
TRBJ2-3 | TRBV24-1 | - | - | CATSRSAGGTQYF | TGTGCCACCAGTCGGTCGGCAGGAGGTACGCAGTATTTT
TRBJ2-7 | TRBV20-1 | - | many | CSASQGLGEQYF | TGCAGTGCGTCTCAGGGTCTCGGCGAGCAGTACTTC
TRBJ2-5 | TRBV5-8 | - | once | CASSFGPRRETQYF | TGTGCCAGCAGCTTTGGACCCCGCCGGGAGACCCAGTACTTC
TRBJ2-7 | TRBV5-1 | TRBD1 | - | CASSPGQGAWDEQYF | TGCGCCAGCAGCCCGGGACAGGGGGCTTGGGACGAGCAGTACTTC
TRBJ2-2 | TRBV11-2 | - | - | CASTVQREHTGELFF | TGTGCCAGCACCGTCCAACGGGAGCACACCGGGGAGCTGTTTTTT
TRBJ1-2 | TRBV29-1 | TRBD1 | - | CSVLTGDDYGYTF | TGCAGCGTTTTAACAGGGGACGACTATGGCTACACCTTC
TRBJ2-1 | TRBV5-6 | TRBD2 | - | CASSFGTSGNNEQFF | TGTGCCAGCAGCTTCGGGACTAGCGGGAACAATGAGCAGTTCTTC
TRBJ2-2 | TRBV3-1 | - | - | CASSQDSQLRNTGELFF | TGTGCCAGCAGCCAAGACAGTCAGCTTAGGAACACCGGGGAGCTGTTTTTT
TRBJ1-2 | TRBV11-2 | - | - | CASSLAPVGYGYTF | TGTGCCAGCAGCTTAGCCCCGGTTGGCTATGGCTACACCTTC
TRBJ1-2 | TRBV27 | - | - | CASSPLGENYGYTF | TGTGCCAGCAGTCCCCTAGGGGAGAACTATGGCTACACCTTC
TRBJ2-1 | TRBV6-5 | - | many | CASRLYNEQFF | TGTGCCAGCAGGCTTTACAATGAGCAGTTCTTC
TRBJ2-1 | TRBV3-1 | - | few | CASSQPDWSGLNEQFF | TGTGCCAGCAGCCAACCGGACTGGTCAGGTCTAAATGAGCAGTTCTTC
TRBJ2-5 | TRBV29-1 | TRBD1 | - | CSVEDRDSTKRAQYF | TGCAGCGTTGAAGATCGGGACAGCACCAAGAGGGCCCAGTACTTC
TRBJ2-7 | TRBV4-1 | - | - | CASSQDWPTGHYEQYF | TGCGCCAGCAGCCAAGATTGGCCGACAGGCCACTACGAGCAGTACTTC
TRBJ2-7 | TRBV2 | - | - | CASSVTGTYEQYF | TGTGCCAGCAGTGTAACAGGAACCTACGAGCAGTACTTC
TRBJ2-7 | TRBV12-3/TRBV12-4 | - | few | CASSLIGQQYEQYF | TGTGCCAGCAGTTTAATAGGGCAGCAGTACGAGCAGTACTTC
TRBJ1-5 | TRBV20-1 | - | - | CSASPSRNQPQHF | TGCAGTGCTAGCCCCAGCCGGAATCAGCCCCAGCATTTT
TRBJ1-1 | TRBV30 | - | few | CAWSVFAEAFF | TGTGCCTGGAGTGTATTCGCTGAAGCTTTCTTT
TRBJ2-1 | TRBV10-2 | - | few | CASRDFEEQFF | TGCGCCAGCAGGGACTTCGAGGAGCAGTTCTTC
TRBJ1-2 | TRBV4-2 | - | few | CASSQGSRDDYGYTF | TGTGCCAGCAGCCAAGGGTCCCGGGACGACTATGGCTACACCTTC
TRBJ1-1 | TRBV5-1 | - | few | CASSLVGPLPLHLIQAFF | TGCGCCAGCAGCTTGGTGGGGCCTCTACCTCTCCATTTGATACAAGCTTTCTTT
TRBJ1-5 | TRBV5-1 | - | once | CASSLGVRGEGQPQHF | TGCGCCAGCAGCTTGGGGGTCAGGGGAGAAGGCCAGCCCCAGCATTTT
TRBJ1-5 | TRBV9 | - | - | CASSPAAENQPQHF | TGTGCCAGCAGCCCGGCCGCGGAAAATCAGCCCCAGCATTTT
TRBJ2-6 | TRBV20-1 | TRBD2 | - | CSARRGASPFSGANVLTF | TGCAGTGCCAGGCGGGGGGCCTCACCCTTTTCTGGGGCCAACGTCCTGACTTTC
TRBJ2-7 | TRBV11-2 | - | - | CASSFYYYEQYF | TGTGCCAGCAGCTTTTACTACTACGAGCAGTACTTC
TRBJ2-1 | TRBV7-6 | TRBD2 | - | CASSSRLAPAPASYNEQFF | TGTGCCAGCAGCTCGCGACTAGCGCCCGCCCCCGCGTCCTACAATGAGCAGTTCTTC
TRBJ1-2 | TRBV12-3/TRBV12-4 | - | few | CASSLSLGRSNYGYTF | TGTGCCAGCAGTTTATCCCTCGGACGTTCGAACTATGGCTACACCTTC
TRBJ1-2 | TRBV12-3/TRBV12-4 | - | few | CASSRRPEVDGYTF | TGTGCCAGCAGCCGAAGACCGGAGGTGGATGGCTACACCTTC
TRBJ1-5 | TRBV29-1 | - | - | CSAKGDIDQPQHF | TGCAGCGCCAAGGGGGACATAGATCAGCCCCAGCATTTT
TRBJ1-1 | TRBV5-1 | - | few | CASSLSGTRDTEAFF | TGCGCCAGCAGCTTATCCGGGACTCGGGACACTGAAGCTTTCTTT
TRBJ2-6 | TRBV12-3/TRBV12-4 | - | - | CASSFIGSGANVLTF | TGTGCCAGCAGTTTTATTGGGTCTGGGGCCAACGTCCTGACTTTC
TRBJ1-5 | TRBV13 | - | - | CASSLGHRAQPQHF | TGTGCCAGCAGCTTGGGTCACAGGGCTCAGCCCCAGCATTTT
TRBJ2-1 | TRBV5-6 | - | - | CASSLEGGRPTVYNEQFF | TGTGCCAGCAGCTTGGAGGGCGGGCGTCCCACTGTGTACAATGAGCAGTTCTTC
TRBJ1-2 | TRBV18 | TRBD1 | few | CASSPGTGAIRSYGYTF | TGTGCCAGCTCACCAGGGACAGGCGCCATTCGAAGCTATGGCTACACCTTC
TRBJ2-3 | TRBV11-2 | TRBD2 | few | CASSMGRVADTQYF | TGTGCCAGCAGCATGGGGAGGGTGGCAGATACGCAGTATTTT
TRBJ2-1 | TRBV5-1 | TRBD1 | few | CASSEIPGQSSYNEQFF | TGCGCCAGCAGCGAGATTCCGGGACAGTCTTCCTACAATGAGCAGTTCTTC
TRBJ1-1 | TRBV2 | - | few | CASMEGHMNTEAFF | TGTGCCAGCATGGAGGGACACATGAACACTGAAGCTTTCTTT
TRBJ1-5 | TRBV5-5 | - | few | CASSLLGGTYSNQPQHF | TGTGCCAGCAGCTTGCTGGGGGGGACCTATAGCAATCAGCCCCAGCATTTT
TRBJ1-1 | TRBV7-3 | - | - | CASSQRWDTEAFF | TGTGCCAGCAGCCAGAGATGGGACACTGAAGCTTTCTTT
TRBJ1-1 | TRBV24-1 | - | few | CATRAEVQEAFF | TGTGCCACCAGGGCTGAGGTACAGGAAGCTTTCTTT
TRBJ2-1 | TRBV5-1 | TRBD1 | few | CASRPGTGTYNEQFF | TGCGCCAGCAGACCCGGGACAGGGACATACAATGAGCAGTTCTTC
TRBJ2-1 | TRBV20-1 | TRBD2 | few | CSARGLAILNEQFF | TGCAGTGCTAGGGGACTAGCGATACTTAATGAGCAGTTCTTC
TRBJ2-7 | TRBV6-2/TRBV6-3 | - | - | CASHDRTYEQYF | TGTGCCAGCCACGACCGAACCTACGAGCAGTACTTC
TRBJ1-1 | TRBV18 | TRBD1 | many | CASSPDRKNTEAFF | TGTGCCAGCTCACCGGACAGGAAGAACACTGAAGCTTTCTTT
TRBJ2-4 | TRBV6-5 | - | - | CASRPGQSKNIQYF | TGTGCCAGCAGACCTGGACAGTCCAAAAACATTCAGTACTTC
TRBJ1-2 | TRBV29-1 | - | - | CSVEGRGYGYTF | TGCAGCGTTGAAGGGAGGGGCTATGGCTACACCTTC
TRBJ2-7 | TRBV2 | TRBD1 | few | CASSGQGENEQYF | TGTGCCAGCAGTGGACAGGGGGAAAACGAGCAGTACTTC
TRBJ1-1 | TRBV6-1 | TRBD1 | - | CASEGARSTEAFF | TGTGCCAGCGAGGGGGCGCGTTCTACTGAAGCTTTCTTT
TRBJ2-7 | TRBV25-1 | - | - | CASSEYNRVTGPYEQYF | TGTGCCAGCAGTGAATATAACAGGGTAACTGGTCCCTACGAGCAGTACTTC
TRBJ2-7 | TRBV7-2 | TRBD1 | few | CASSAKSNRGAYEQYF | TGTGCCAGCAGTGCGAAATCGAACAGGGGAGCCTACGAGCAGTACTTC